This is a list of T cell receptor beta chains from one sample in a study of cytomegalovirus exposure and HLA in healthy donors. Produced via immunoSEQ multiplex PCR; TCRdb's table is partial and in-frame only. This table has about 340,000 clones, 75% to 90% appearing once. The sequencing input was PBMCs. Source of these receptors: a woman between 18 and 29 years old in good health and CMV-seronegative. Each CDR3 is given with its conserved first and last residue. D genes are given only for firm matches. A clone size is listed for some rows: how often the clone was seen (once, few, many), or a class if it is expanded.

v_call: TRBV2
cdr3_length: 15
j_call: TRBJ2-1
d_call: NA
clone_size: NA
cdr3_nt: TGTGCCAGCAGTGACCACCAGGGTATATACAATGAGCAGTTCTTC
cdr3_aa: CASSDHQGIYNEQFF

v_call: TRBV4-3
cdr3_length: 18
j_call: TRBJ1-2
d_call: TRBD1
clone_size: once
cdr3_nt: TGCGCCAGCAGCCAAGAAATATGGGTAGCAGGGGGCAACTATGGCTACACCTTC
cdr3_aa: CASSQEIWVAGGNYGYTF

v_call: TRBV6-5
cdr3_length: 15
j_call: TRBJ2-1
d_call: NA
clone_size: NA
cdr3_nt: TGTGCCAGCAGAATTGACAGAGCCTCCTACAATGAGCAGTTCTTC
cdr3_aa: CASRIDRASYNEQFF

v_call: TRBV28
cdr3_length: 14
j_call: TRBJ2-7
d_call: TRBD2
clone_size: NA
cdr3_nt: TGTGCCAGCAGGGGACTAGCGGGAGGCTACGAGCAGTACTTC
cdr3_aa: CASRGLAGGYEQYF

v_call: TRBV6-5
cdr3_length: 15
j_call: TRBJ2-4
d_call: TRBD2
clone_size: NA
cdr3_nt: TGTGCCAGCAGCCCCAATGCGGGAGGGGGAAACATTCAGTACTTC
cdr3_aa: CASSPNAGGGNIQYF

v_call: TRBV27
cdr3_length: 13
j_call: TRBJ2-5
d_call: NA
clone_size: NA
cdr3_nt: TGTGCCAGCAGCAGAGACAAGCAAGAGACCCAGTACTTC
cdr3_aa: CASSRDKQETQYF

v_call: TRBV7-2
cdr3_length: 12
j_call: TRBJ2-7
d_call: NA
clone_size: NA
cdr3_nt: TGTGCCAGCAGCTCCCTAGGGGGCGAGCAGTACTTC
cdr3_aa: CASSSLGGEQYF

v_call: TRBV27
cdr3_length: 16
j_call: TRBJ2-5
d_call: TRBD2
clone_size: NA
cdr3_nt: TGTGCCAGCAGCCCAGCGGGATTCCCTTCCGGGGGGACCCAGTACTTC
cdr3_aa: CASSPAGFPSGGTQYF

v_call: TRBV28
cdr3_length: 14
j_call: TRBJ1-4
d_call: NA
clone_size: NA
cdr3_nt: TGTGCCAGCAGTTACGGGACCTCTCAGGGAGGACTGTTTTTT
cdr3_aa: CASSYGTSQGGLFF

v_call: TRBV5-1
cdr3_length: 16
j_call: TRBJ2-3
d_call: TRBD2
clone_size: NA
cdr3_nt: TGCGCCAGCAGCAAAAGGACTAGCGGGAGTGGCGATACGCAGTATTTT
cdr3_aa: CASSKRTSGSGDTQYF

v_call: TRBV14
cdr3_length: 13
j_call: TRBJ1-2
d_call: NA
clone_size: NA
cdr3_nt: TGTGCCAGCAGCCAAGACATCAACTATGGCTACACCTTC
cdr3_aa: CASSQDINYGYTF

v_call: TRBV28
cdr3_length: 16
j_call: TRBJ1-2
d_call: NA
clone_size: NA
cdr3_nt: TGTGCCAGCAGTCCCCCCCAGGGGCTGGGTAACTATGGCTACACCTTC
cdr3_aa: CASSPPQGLGNYGYTF

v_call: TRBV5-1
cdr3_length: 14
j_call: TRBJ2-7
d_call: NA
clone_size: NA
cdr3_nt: TGCGCCAGCAGCTCGGTGACAGCTTCCTACGAGCAGTACTTC
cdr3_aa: CASSSVTASYEQYF